Listed below are T cell receptor beta chains from one sample, sequenced in a study of PD-L1 blockade in urothelial cancer. Sequenced by immunoSEQ multiplex PCR; TCRdb stores in-frame clones only, minus some. The table lists 25,000 to 35,000 clones, about 87% of them singletons, with less than 4% in the top ten. The material sequenced was PBMCs, taken around atezolizumab (anti-PD-L1) treatment. Receptor source: a man over 45 with urothelial cancer. Both conserved end residues are part of each CDR3. Fields, in order: clone size, V gene, J gene, D gene, CDR3 protein, CDR3 DNA. The D gene is left open where the match is weak. Clone size is not always given. Where it is, it says once, few, many or a class for expanded clones.

size: NA; V: TRBV5-4; J: TRBJ2-3; D: TRBD2; CDR3: CASSLGGRATDTQYF; DNA: TGTGCCAGCAGCTTGGGAGGGAGGGCCACAGATACGCAGTATTTT
size: NA; V: TRBV12-5; J: TRBJ1-4; D: NA; CDR3: CASGLRLGGGTNEKLFF; DNA: TGTGCTAGTGGTTTGCGCCTCGGGGGGGGCACTAATGAAAAACTGTTTTTT
size: NA; V: TRBV28; J: TRBJ2-7; D: NA; CDR3: CASRDSDEQYF; DNA: TGTGCCAGCAGGGACTCCGACGAGCAGTACTTC
size: NA; V: TRBV7-8; J: TRBJ2-3; D: NA; CDR3: CASSLGVIAAPTDTQYF; DNA: TGTGCCAGCAGCCTAGGGGTAATAGCGGCCCCAACAGATACGCAGTATTTT
size: NA; V: TRBV6-1; J: TRBJ2-7; D: TRBD2; CDR3: CASSKAGGLYEQYF; DNA: TGTGCCAGCTCAAAAGCGGGGGGGCTCTACGAGCAGTACTTC
size: medium-sized; V: TRBV6-5; J: TRBJ2-4; D: NA; CDR3: CASSPGVPIQYF; DNA: TGTGCCAGCAGCCCAGGGGTCCCCATTCAGTACTTC
size: few; V: TRBV7-2; J: TRBJ2-7; D: NA; CDR3: CASSPRSRDYEQYF; DNA: TGTGCCAGCAGCCCCCGGTCACGGGACTACGAGCAGTACTTC
size: NA; V: TRBV11-2; J: TRBJ1-1; D: NA; CDR3: CASSLPRQEAFF; DNA: TGTGCCAGCAGCTTACCGCGACAGGAAGCTTTCTTT
size: NA; V: TRBV6-6; J: TRBJ2-1; D: TRBD1; CDR3: CASSFITGGAYNEQFF; DNA: TGTGCCAGCAGTTTCATCACAGGGGGCGCATACAATGAGCAGTTCTTC
size: NA; V: TRBV30; J: TRBJ2-3; D: TRBD1; CDR3: CAWSVTGVTDTQYF; DNA: TGTGCCTGGAGTGTGACAGGGGTTACAGATACGCAGTATTTT